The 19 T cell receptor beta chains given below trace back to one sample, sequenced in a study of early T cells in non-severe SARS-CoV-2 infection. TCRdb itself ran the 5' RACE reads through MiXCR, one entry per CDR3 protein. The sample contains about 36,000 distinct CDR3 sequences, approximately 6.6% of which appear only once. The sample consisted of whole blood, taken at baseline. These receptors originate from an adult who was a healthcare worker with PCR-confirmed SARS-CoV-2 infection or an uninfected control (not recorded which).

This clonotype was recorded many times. The CDR3 spells CAWFKRRTANYGYTF. DNA for the CDR3: TGTGCCTGGTTTAAAAGACGGACGGCTAACTATGGCTACACCTTC. The chain carries TRBV30 and TRBJ1-2; D not certain. The CDR3 is made up of 15 amino acids. V lost 5 bases and J lost 0, with 16 bases in between. The germline V gene has CDR1 GTSNPN and CDR2 SVGIG (reference sequence).

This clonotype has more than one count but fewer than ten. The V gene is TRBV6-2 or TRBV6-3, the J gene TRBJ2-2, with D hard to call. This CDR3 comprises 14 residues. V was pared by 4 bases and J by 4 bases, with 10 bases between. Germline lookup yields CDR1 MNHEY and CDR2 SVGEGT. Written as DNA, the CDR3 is TGTGCCAGCAGTTTCGCGCAGACCACCGGGGAGCTGTTTTTT. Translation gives CASSFAQTTGELFF.

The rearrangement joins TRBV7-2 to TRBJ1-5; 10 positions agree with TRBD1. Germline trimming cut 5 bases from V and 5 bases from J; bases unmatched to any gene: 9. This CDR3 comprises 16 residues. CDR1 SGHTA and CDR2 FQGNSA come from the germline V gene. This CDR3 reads CASSPRDRGRDQPQHF. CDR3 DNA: TGTGCCAGCAGCCCGCGGGACAGGGGCCGAGATCAGCCCCAGCATTTT.

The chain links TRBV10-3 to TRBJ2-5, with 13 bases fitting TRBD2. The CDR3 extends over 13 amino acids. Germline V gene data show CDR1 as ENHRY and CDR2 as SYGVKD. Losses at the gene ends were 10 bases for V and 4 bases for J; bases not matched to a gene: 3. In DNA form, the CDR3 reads TGTGCCACGGGACTAGCGGGATCAGAGACCCAGTACTTC. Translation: CATGLAGSETQYF.

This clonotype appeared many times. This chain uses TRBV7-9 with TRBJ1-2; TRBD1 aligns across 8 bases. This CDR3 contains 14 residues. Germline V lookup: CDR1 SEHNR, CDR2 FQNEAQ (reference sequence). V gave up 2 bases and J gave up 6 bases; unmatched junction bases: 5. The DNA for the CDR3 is TGTGCCAGCAGCTTAATTCAGGGGGCGAATGGCTACACCTTC. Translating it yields CASSLIQGANGYTF.

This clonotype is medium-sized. CDR3 sequence: CASSFPGGQGMNTEAFF. CDR3 DNA sequence: TGTGCCAGCAGCTTCCCCGGGGGGCAGGGTATGAACACTGAAGCTTTCTTT. The chain has TRBV13 and TRBJ1-1, with a weak D call TRBD1 (6 bases). The CDR3 runs 17 residues. Germline assignment: CDR1 PRHDT and CDR2 FYEKMQ (reference sequence). Trimming pared 3 bases from V and 0 bases from J, leaving 17 bases between.

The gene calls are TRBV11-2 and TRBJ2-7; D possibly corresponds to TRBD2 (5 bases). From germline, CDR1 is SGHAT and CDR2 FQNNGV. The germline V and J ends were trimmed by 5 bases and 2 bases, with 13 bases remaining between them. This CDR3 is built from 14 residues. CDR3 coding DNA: TGTGCCAGCAGCATAATTTCTAGCCCCTACGAGCAGTACTTC. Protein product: CASSIISSPYEQYF.

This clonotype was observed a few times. The CDR3 coding sequence is TGTGCCAGCAGCCGATTGGCCGGGACAGGGGACAATGAGCAGTTCTTC. The encoded protein is CASSRLAGTGDNEQFF. The chain employs TRBV7-9 and TRBJ2-1, with TRBD1 matching 10 bases. CDR1 SEHNR and CDR2 FQNEAQ come from the germline V gene (reference sequence). This CDR3 comprises 16 residues. V lost 5 bases and J lost 5; bases outside the gene matches: 9.

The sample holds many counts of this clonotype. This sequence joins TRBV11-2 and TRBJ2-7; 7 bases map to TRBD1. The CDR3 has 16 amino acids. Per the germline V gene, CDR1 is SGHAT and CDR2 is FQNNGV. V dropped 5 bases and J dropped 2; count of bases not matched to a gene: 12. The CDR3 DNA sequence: TGTGCCAGCAGCCCGGTGTCCACAGGGGCCCCCTACGAGCAGTACTTC. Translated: CASSPVSTGAPYEQYF.

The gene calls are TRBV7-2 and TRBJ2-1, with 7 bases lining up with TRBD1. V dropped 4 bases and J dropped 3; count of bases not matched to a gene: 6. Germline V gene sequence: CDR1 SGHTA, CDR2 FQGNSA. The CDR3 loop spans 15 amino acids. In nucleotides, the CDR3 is TGTGCCAGCAGCTCCGGGACAGAGCTCTACAATGAGCAGTTCTTC. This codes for CASSSGTELYNEQFF.

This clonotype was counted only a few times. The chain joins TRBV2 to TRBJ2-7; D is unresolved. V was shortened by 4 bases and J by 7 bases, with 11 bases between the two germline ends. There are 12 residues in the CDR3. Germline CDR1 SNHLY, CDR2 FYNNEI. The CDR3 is CASSGAAWEQYF. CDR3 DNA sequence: TGTGCCAGCAGTGGGGCGGCGTGGGAGCAGTACTTC.

The CDR3 coding sequence is TGCGCCAGCAGCTTGGAAAGTGATACGCAGTATTTT. Amino acid sequence: CASSLESDTQYF. The chain joins TRBV5-1 to TRBJ2-3; D unclear. CDR1 and CDR2 (germline): SGHRS, YFSETQ. The CDR3 spans 12 residues. V shed 0 bases and J shed 6 bases, with 5 bases lying between them.

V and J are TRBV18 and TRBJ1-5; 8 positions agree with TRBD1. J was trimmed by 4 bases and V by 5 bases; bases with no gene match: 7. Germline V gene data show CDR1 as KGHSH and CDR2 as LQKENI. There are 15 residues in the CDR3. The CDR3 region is CASSYDRGENQPQHF. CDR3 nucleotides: TGTGCCAGCTCATACGACAGGGGAGAAAATCAGCCCCAGCATTTT.

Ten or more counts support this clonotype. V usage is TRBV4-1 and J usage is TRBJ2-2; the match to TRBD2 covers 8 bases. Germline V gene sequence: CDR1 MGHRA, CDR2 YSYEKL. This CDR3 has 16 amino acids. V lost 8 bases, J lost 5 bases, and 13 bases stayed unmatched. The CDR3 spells CASGGGRGRKTGELFF. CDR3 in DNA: TGCGCCAGCGGGGGAGGCCGCGGGAGGAAAACCGGGGAGCTGTTTTTT.

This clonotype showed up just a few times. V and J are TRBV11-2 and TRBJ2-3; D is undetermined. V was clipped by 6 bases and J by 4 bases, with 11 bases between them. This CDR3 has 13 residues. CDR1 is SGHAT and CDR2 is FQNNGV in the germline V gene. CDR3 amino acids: CASRTAVADTQYF. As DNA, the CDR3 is TGTGCCAGCAGAACGGCGGTGGCAGATACGCAGTATTTT.

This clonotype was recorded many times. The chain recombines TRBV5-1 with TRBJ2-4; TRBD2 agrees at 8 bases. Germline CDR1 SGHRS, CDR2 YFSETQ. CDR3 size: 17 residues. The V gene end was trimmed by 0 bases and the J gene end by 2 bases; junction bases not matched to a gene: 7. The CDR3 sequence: CASSLERSGGTKNIQYF. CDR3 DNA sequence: TGCGCCAGCAGCTTGGAAAGGTCGGGGGGGACCAAAAACATTCAGTACTTC.

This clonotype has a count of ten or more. CDR3 sequence (DNA): TGCAGCGTCAGGGAAAGCTCTGGAAACACCATATATTTT. Protein: CSVRESSGNTIYF. The chain is built from TRBV29-1 and TRBJ1-3, with TRBD1 as a possible D gene (5 bases). CDR1 is SQVTM and CDR2 is ANQGSEA in the germline V gene. The V end lost 6 bases, the J end lost 0 bases, and 9 bases lay between the germline ends. The CDR3 contains 13 residues. The full variable domain, in which reference TRBV29-1 and TRBJ1-3 provide the parts outside the CDR3, is SAVISQKPSRDICQRGTSLTIQCQVDSQVTMMFWYRQQPGQSLTLIATANQGSEATYESGFVIDKFPISRPNLTFSTLTVSNMSPEDSSIYLCSVRESSGNTIYFGEGSWLTVV.

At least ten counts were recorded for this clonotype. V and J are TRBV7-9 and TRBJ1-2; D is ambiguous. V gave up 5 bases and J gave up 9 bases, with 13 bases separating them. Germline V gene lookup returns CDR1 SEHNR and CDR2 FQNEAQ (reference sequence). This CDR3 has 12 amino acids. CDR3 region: CASSGDGESYTF. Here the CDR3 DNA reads TGTGCCAGCAGCGGGGATGGTGAGAGCTACACCTTC.

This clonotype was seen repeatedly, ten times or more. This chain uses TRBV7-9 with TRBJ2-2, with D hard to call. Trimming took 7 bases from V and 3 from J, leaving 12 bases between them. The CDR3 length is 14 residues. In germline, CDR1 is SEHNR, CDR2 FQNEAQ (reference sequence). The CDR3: CASTPSWDTGELFF. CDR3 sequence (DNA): TGTGCCAGCACCCCAAGTTGGGACACCGGGGAGCTGTTTTTT.